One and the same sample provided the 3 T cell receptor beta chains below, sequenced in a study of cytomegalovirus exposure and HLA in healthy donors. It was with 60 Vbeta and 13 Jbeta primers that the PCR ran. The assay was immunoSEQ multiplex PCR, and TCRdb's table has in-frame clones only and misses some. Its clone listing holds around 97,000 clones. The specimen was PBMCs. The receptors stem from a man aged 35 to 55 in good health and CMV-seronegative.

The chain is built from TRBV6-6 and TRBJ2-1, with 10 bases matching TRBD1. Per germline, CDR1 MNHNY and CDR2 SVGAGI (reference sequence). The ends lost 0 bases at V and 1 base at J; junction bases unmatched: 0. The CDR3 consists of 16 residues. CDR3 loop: CASSYSDRGSYNEQFF. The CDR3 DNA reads TGTGCCAGCAGTTACTCGGACAGGGGGTCCTACAATGAGCAGTTCTTC.

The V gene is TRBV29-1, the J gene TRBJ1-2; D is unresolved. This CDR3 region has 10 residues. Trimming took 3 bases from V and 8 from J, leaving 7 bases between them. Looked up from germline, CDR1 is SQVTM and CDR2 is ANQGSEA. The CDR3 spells CSVDNGGYTF. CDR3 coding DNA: TGCAGCGTTGATAACGGGGGCTACACCTTC.

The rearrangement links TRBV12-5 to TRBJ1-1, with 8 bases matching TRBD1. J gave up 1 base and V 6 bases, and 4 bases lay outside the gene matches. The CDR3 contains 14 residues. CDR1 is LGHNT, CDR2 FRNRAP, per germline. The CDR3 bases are TGTGCTAGTGGCCAGGGGGCTGGGAACACTGAAGCTTTCTTT. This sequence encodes CASGQGAGNTEAFF.